This T cell receptor beta chain was identified during a study of Ad26.COV2.S vaccination and SARS-CoV-2 variants. About the research overall: Donor allocation was to the COV1001 Ad26.COV2.S trial arm.

Treatment given: around 19 received Ad26.COV2.S at low or high dose, single or two shots; several received placebo; per-sample allocation not given. Day 63 after the first vaccine or placebo injection was the time point for sampling. Profiled with immunoSEQ multiplex PCR; TCRdb holds only in-frame clones, not every one. The sample shows over 400,000 clones, 80% to 95% of them seen only once. Germline CDR1 reads MNHEY; CDR2 reads SMNVEV (reference sequence). CDR3 length equals 15 residues. V dropped 4 bases and J dropped 4 bases, with 13 bases sitting between them. The sequence came from a person aged 18-60 years who received the Ad26.COV2.S COVID-19 vaccine or a placebo. The J gene is TRBJ2-2, the V gene TRBV27; D gene uncertain. The starting material was peripheral blood, obtained in a trial of Ad26.COV2.S vaccine versus placebo. The CDR3 is CASSSLLRGTGELFF. The CDR3 DNA reads as TGTGCCAGCAGTTCCCTCTTGAGAGGCACCGGGGAGCTGTTTTTT.